This entry lists 18 T cell receptor beta chains sequenced from one sample in a study of early T cells in non-severe SARS-CoV-2 infection. TCRdb independently ran MiXCR on the 5' RACE reads; one entry per CDR3 protein. The sample contains 70,000 or so distinct CDR3 sequences, roughly 13% of which appear only once. The sample consisted of whole blood. Source of these receptors: an adult who was a healthcare worker with PCR-confirmed SARS-CoV-2 infection or an uninfected control (not recorded which).

The chain uses TRBV3-1 and TRBJ2-5, with 11 bases identical to TRBD2. The V gene end was trimmed by 1 base and the J gene end by 5 bases; junction bases not matched to a gene: 12. This CDR3 contains 18 residues. Germline loops: CDR1 LGHDT, CDR2 YNNKEL (reference sequence). The CDR3, as DNA: TGTGCCAGCAGCCAAGTCGCGCTAGCGGGGGGTCAGTGGGAGACCCAGTACTTC. It translates to CASSQVALAGGQWETQYF.

This clonotype has a handful of counts. The J gene is TRBJ2-1, the V gene TRBV7-6; TRBD2 might be the D (6 bases). Germline V lookup: CDR1 SGHVS, CDR2 FNYEAQ. CDR3 size: 15 residues. V lost 4 bases to trimming and J lost 1 base, with 11 bases between them. The CDR3 spells CASSSVGGSYNEQFF. The CDR3 DNA sequence: TGTGCCAGCAGCTCCGTGGGGGGTTCCTACAATGAGCAGTTCTTC.

This chain links TRBV6-5 with TRBJ2-7, with a tentative D call TRBD2 (5 bases). The CDR3 sequence is 12 residues long. Trimming removed 10 bases at V and 1 base at J, with 11 bases between. Germline assignment: CDR1 MNHEY and CDR2 SVGAGI. For the CDR3, the DNA is TGTGCCACAAGAGCGGTGTCCTACGAGCAGTACTTC. This gives the protein CATRAVSYEQYF.

This clonotype has ten or more counts. The CDR3 sequence: CASSQDVKRSREQFF. The CDR3 DNA sequence: TGTGCCAGCAGCCAAGATGTGAAGAGGAGTCGGGAGCAGTTCTTC. The chain employs TRBV3-1 and TRBJ2-1; D gene ambiguous. This CDR3 region has 15 residues. Germline V gene data show CDR1 as LGHDT and CDR2 as YNNKEL (reference sequence). V lost 0 bases and J lost 10, with 16 bases in between.

Turning to this clonotype: At one end, the junction sequence differs from germline, possibly due to a read error. This chain uses TRBV12-3 or TRBV12-4 with TRBJ2-7; no reliable D call. The CDR3 is 16 amino acids. Written as DNA, the CDR3 is TGTGCCAGCAGTTTCCGGCCGTCCAGGTATTCCTTCGAGCAGTACTTC. It encodes CASSFRPSRYSFEQYF.

V and J are TRBV6-1 and TRBJ1-5, with a possible D match to TRBD1 (5 bases). Trimming left V 5 bases short and J 7 bases short, with 18 bases between. CDR1 MNHNS and CDR2 SASEGT come from the germline V gene. This CDR3 region has 15 residues. Here the CDR3 reads CASSSIARGDQPQHF. Written as DNA, the CDR3 is TGTGCCAGCAGTTCTATCGCCCGGGGGGACCAGCCCCAGCATTTT.

The table lists this clonotype with a few counts. As DNA, the CDR3 is TGTGCTAGTGGTTTGGGGGACGCTCAGCCCCAGCATTTT. Translation: CASGLGDAQPQHF. This rearrangement joins TRBV12-5 to TRBJ1-5, with D perhaps TRBD1 (5 bases). Germline V gene sequence: CDR1 LGHNT, CDR2 FRNRAP. This CDR3 region has 13 residues. V lost 1 base to trimming and J lost 6 bases, with 7 bases between them.

The rearrangement uses TRBV5-5 and TRBJ2-7; a weak D match, TRBD1 (5 bases). The CDR3 runs 13 residues. Trimming took off 7 bases at V and 3 bases at J, with 14 bases between the two ends. The germline V gene has CDR1 SGHKS and CDR2 YYEKEE (reference sequence). The CDR3 DNA is TGTGCCAGCCTCAGTACAGGAAACTACGAGCAGTACTTC. Amino acid sequence: CASLSTGNYEQYF.

V gene TRBV2 combines with J gene TRBJ2-3; 7 bases match TRBD2. The germline gives CDR1 SNHLY, CDR2 FYNNEI. V gave up 6 bases and J gave up 1 base; unmatched junction bases: 7. CDR3 length equals 15 residues. CDR3 in amino acids: CASSLLAAGTDTQYF. The CDR3 region has the DNA TGTGCCAGCAGCCTGCTAGCGGCGGGCACAGATACGCAGTATTTT.

V usage is TRBV28 and J usage is TRBJ2-1, with 11 bases aligning to TRBD2. The ends lost 3 bases at V and 7 bases at J; junction bases unmatched: 8. Germline V gene lookup returns CDR1 MDHEN and CDR2 SYDVKM. There are 16 residues in the CDR3. The CDR3 DNA follows: TGTGCCAGCAGTTTGATTAGCGGGGGGGCCTGGAATGAGCAGTTCTTC. As protein: CASSLISGGAWNEQFF.

This clonotype was counted a few times. The chain is built from TRBV2 and TRBJ1-4, with D perhaps matching TRBD1 (5 bases). V gave up 2 bases and J gave up 3 bases, with 10 bases separating them. Germline V gene data show CDR1 as SNHLY and CDR2 as FYNNEI. The CDR3 has 15 residues. CDR3 protein: CASSEYRRANEKLFF. CDR3 nucleotide sequence: TGTGCCAGCAGTGAATACAGGAGAGCTAATGAAAAACTGTTTTTT.

V usage is TRBV5-6 and J usage is TRBJ1-2; D is undetermined. Germline assignment: CDR1 SGHDT and CDR2 YYEEEE. V was pared by 0 bases and J by 0 bases, with 6 bases between. CDR3 length: 14 residues. The CDR3, as DNA: TGTGCCAGCAGCTTGGAGTCAACTAACTATGGCTACACCTTC. This translates into CASSLESTNYGYTF.

The J gene is TRBJ2-3, the V gene TRBV28; D remains ambiguous. Looked up from germline, CDR1 is MDHEN and CDR2 is SYDVKM. CDR3 length: 14 amino acids. Trimming shortened V by 7 bases and J by 1 base, and 12 bases separated the two germline ends. CDR3: CASNFLGGTDTQYF. The CDR3 bases are TGTGCCAGCAATTTCCTTGGGGGCACAGATACGCAGTATTTT.

This clonotype appeared many times. This chain uses TRBV20-1 with TRBJ2-5; the match to TRBD2 covers 13 bases. CDR1 and CDR2 (germline): DFQATT, SNEGSKA (reference sequence). The length of the CDR3 is 18 residues. V trimming: 1 base; J trimming: 1 base; junction bases outside the gene matches: 9. This chain's CDR3 is CSARGGQGTSGVQETQYF. The CDR3, as DNA: TGCAGTGCTAGAGGTGGACAGGGGACTAGCGGGGTCCAAGAGACCCAGTACTTC.

This sequence joins TRBV5-1 and TRBJ2-1, with D maybe TRBD2 (5 bases). The germline CDR1 and CDR2 sequences are SGHRS and YFSETQ. V gave up 2 bases and J gave up 0 bases, with 12 bases separating them. This CDR3 contains 16 residues. CDR3 coding DNA: TGCGCCAGCAGCTTAGGTAGCGTAAGCTCCTACAATGAGCAGTTCTTC. This codes for CASSLGSVSSYNEQFF.

This clonotype was observed at least ten times. The chain employs TRBV27 and TRBJ2-5; D is possibly TRBD1 or TRBD2 (5 bases each). Per germline, CDR1 MNHEY and CDR2 SMNVEV (reference sequence). The CDR3 loop spans 15 amino acids. Trimming left V 4 bases short and J 9 bases short, with 21 bases between. Here the CDR3 reads CASSSPRMGVGSQYF. CDR3 nucleotides: TGTGCCAGCAGTTCCCCCCGGATGGGGGTTGGGTCCCAGTACTTC.

This clonotype was observed a handful of times. This rearrangement joins TRBV7-2 to TRBJ2-3, with D perhaps matching TRBD1 (5 bases). In germline, CDR1 is SGHTA, CDR2 FQGNSA. The CDR3 runs to 16 residues. Between the trimmed V and J ends, which lost 3 bases and 2 bases, there was a span of 15 bases. CDR3 DNA sequence: TGTGCCAGCAGCTTGGATCTTGGACAAGTCACAGATACGCAGTATTTT. Encoded protein: CASSLDLGQVTDTQYF.

The rearrangement joins TRBV20-1 to TRBJ1-1, with 9 bases identical to TRBD1. The J segment lost 6 bases and the V segment lost 6 bases, leaving 8 bases of the junction unmatched. The CDR3 runs to 13 residues. Looked up from germline, CDR1 is DFQATT and CDR2 is SNEGSKA (reference sequence). The CDR3 sequence: CSAEDRGGSEAFF. CDR3 in DNA: TGCAGTGCGGAGGACAGGGGAGGGTCTGAAGCTTTCTTT.